This entry is about one T cell receptor (beta chain). This entry belongs to a study of blood T cells in healthy people across ages. A second PCR of about 7 to 12 cycles used a sample-barcoded 5' primer and a J-beta primer mix. TCRdb reanalysed the 5' RACE reads using MiXCR and keeps one entry per CDR3 protein. The sample has about 970,000 distinct CDR3 sequences, roughly 50% seen once; the top ten hold 20% to 25%. Germline values: CDR1 SQVTM, CDR2 ANQGSEA. The CDR3 runs 17 residues. Germline trimming cut 7 bases from V and 3 bases from J; bases unmatched to any gene: 10. Sequencing input: blood. The chain recombines TRBV29-1 with TRBJ2-1, with 15 bases identical to TRBD2. This clonotype originated in a woman in her sixties or seventies in good health. DNA for the CDR3: TGCAGCGGAACGGGACTAGCGGGAGGAACCCACTACAATGAGCAGTTCTTC. This gives the protein CSGTGLAGGTHYNEQFF.